This T cell receptor (beta chain) came from a study of human thymus T cells. General study findings and limits: There appeared to be biased usage of V and J genes in thymic and blood repertoires.

Trimming left V 2 bases short and J 7 bases short, with 8 bases between. The CDR3 consists of 13 residues. Germline V gives CDR1 SGHTA, CDR2 FQGNSA. A single count supports this clone. Antigen specificity is unknown. Infants, healthy and Finnish, who were having corrective surgery for congenital heart defects served as donors. Only four of the eight donors provided a 0.5-1 mL blood sample. Genomic DNA was extracted from every available blood leukocyte. Data came from immunoSEQ multiplex PCR; TCRdb stores just in-frame clones and leaves some out. This table holds 40,000 to 55,000 clones, roughly 94% found once.

This sequence was found in a boy under two years old with a congenital heart defect but otherwise immunologically healthy. Sequencing used blood. The V call is TRBV7-2, the J call TRBJ2-2; no firm D call. In nucleotides, the CDR3 is TGTGCCAGCAGCTTACCCAATAGCGGGGAGCTGTTTTTT. This gives the protein CASSLPNSGELFF.